The entry below gives a single T cell receptor beta chain sequence along with its context. Its antigen is as yet unknown. CDR3 length: 15 amino acids. The V gene's germline CDR1 is KGHDR and CDR2 SFDVKD. Trimming took 3 bases from V and 0 from J, leaving 8 bases between them. The sample comes from a study of T-cell memory formation after mild COVID-19. Background on the study: Largely, the TCR clusters proved donor specific.

Whole-study findings and limits: Pre-infection memory already had some responding clones, implying cross-reactive memory joined. Balance between CD4 and CD8 was seen in clones contracting day 15 to 85, and a CD4+ lean was seen in later expanders.

cDNA libraries for TCR alpha and TCR beta, carrying sample barcodes and UMIs, came from 5'RACE with constant-segment primers. MiXCR, run by TCRdb on the 5' RACE reads, gives a single entry per CDR3 protein. The sample includes more than 75,000 distinct CDR3 sequences, approximately 25% of them seen just once. The sequence was collected from a man between 18 and 35 years old who had mild COVID-19 (a few samples of this study predate the infection). Cell type and time point are not known. The chain has TRBV24-1 and TRBJ1-5; D remains unclear. The sequenced material came from PBMCs or a T cell subset sorted from them (not recorded which). CDR3 nucleotides: TGTGCCACCAGTGATGGGGTATATAGCAATCAGCCCCAGCATTTT. This sequence encodes CATSDGVYSNQPQHF.